This TCR beta chain was sequenced for a study of Ad26.COV2.S vaccination and SARS-CoV-2 variants. General study findings and limits: It was reported that spike-specific CD8+ and CD4+ T cell responses were substantially broad after vaccination. Vaccine recipients surpassed placebo recipients in spike-specific TCR breadth. Measurement of non-spike TCR breadth gave similar results in vaccine and placebo recipients.

A note on this clone: Its antigen is not known.

Treatment meaning: some 20 received Ad26.COV2.S at low or high dose, single or two shots; about 5 received placebo; per-sample allocation not given. The investigators took samples on day 63 after the first vaccine or placebo injection. Sequencing used immunoSEQ multiplex PCR; TCRdb keeps in-frame clones, though not all of them. Here the sample spans hundreds of thousands of clones, about 90% being singletons. Trimming took 5 bases from V and 2 from J, leaving 14 bases between them. Germline V gives CDR1 SGHTA, CDR2 FQGNSA. There are 15 residues in the CDR3. This clonotype was obtained from a person between 18 and 60 years old who received the Ad26.COV2.S COVID-19 vaccine or a placebo. The sequences come from peripheral blood, collected in a trial of Ad26.COV2.S vaccine versus placebo. The chain joins TRBV7-2 to TRBJ2-3, with D possibly being TRBD1 (5 bases). This CDR3 reads CASSLGARTTDTQYF. CDR3 in DNA: TGTGCCAGCAGCCTAGGGGCCAGGACCACAGATACGCAGTATTTT.